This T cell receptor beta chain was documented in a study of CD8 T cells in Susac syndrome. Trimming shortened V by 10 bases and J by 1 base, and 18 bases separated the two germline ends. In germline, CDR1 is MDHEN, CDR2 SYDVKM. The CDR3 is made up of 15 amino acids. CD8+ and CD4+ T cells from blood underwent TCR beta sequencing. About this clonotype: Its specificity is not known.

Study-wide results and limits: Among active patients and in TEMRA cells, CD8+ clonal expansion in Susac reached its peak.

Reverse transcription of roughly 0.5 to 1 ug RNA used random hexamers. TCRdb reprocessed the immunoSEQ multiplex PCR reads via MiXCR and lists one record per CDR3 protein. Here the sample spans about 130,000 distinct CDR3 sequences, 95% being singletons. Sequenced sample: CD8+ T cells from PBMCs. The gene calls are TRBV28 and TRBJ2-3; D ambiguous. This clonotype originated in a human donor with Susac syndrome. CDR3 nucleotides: TGTGCCACCGTTAACATTGAGTCCGGCACAGATACGCAGTATTTT. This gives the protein CATVNIESGTDTQYF.